A single T cell receptor (beta chain) is shown here with its context. Other DNA sequences in this specimen translate into the identical CDR3. The sample is drawn from a study of cytomegalovirus exposure and HLA in healthy donors. Primers: 60 Vbeta forward and 13 Jbeta reverse. Sequencing used immunoSEQ multiplex PCR; TCRdb keeps in-frame clones, though not all of them. The data contain about 180,000 clones, around 80% of them singletons. V lost 2 bases and J 7 bases, leaving 9 bases between the germline ends. The CDR3 is 13 residues long. Germline V gene sequence: CDR1 MNHNY, CDR2 SVGAGI (reference sequence).

The TCR comes from a man aged 18 to 35 in good health and CMV-seronegative. Material for sequencing was PBMCs. The genes are TRBV6-6 and TRBJ2-1, with a tentative D call TRBD2 (6 bases). The chain's CDR3 is CASSYPEGNEQFF. The CDR3 DNA reads TGTGCCAGCAGTTACCCGGAGGGAAATGAGCAGTTCTTC.